Here is one T cell receptor (beta chain) with its context. This sample was taken from a study of blood T cell repertoires in COVID-19. Produced via immunoSEQ multiplex PCR; TCRdb's table is partial and in-frame only. The sample lists 150,000 to 170,000 clones, less than 95% occurring once. J lost 1 base, V lost 2 bases, and 1 base had no gene match. Germline V gives CDR1 MNHEY, CDR2 SMNVEV (reference sequence). The CDR3 sequence is 14 residues long. The source material was peripheral blood. V usage is TRBV27 and J usage is TRBJ2-7; TRBD2 aligns across 8 bases. The sequence was obtained from a man between 50 and 59 years old with acute or convalescent COVID-19. The CDR3 region has the DNA TGTGCCAGCAGTTTACGGGGGGGATCCTACGAGCAGTACTTC. Translation: CASSLRGGSYEQYF.